This entry lists 14 T cell receptor beta chains sequenced from one sample in a study of T cell repertoires in cytomegalovirus infection. These receptors have no known antigen. Each CDR3 protein is one row after TCRdb ran MiXCR on the reads. The table includes a few hundred thousand distinct CDR3 sequences, roughly 21% detected once. Sequencing was performed on cultured PBMCs, taken from culture after CMV antigen stimulation. The receptors shown here come from a human donor in good health (CMV status not recorded). Some clones in this sample may be carry-over from other donors' samples.

This clonotype appeared a few times. V and J are TRBV7-8 and TRBJ2-3; perhaps TRBD1 as D (6 bases). V shed 5 bases and J shed 0 bases, with 15 bases lying between them. The germline gives CDR1 SGHVS, CDR2 FQNEAQ. This CDR3 contains 16 residues. The CDR3 is CASSAGVLTSTDTQYF. DNA for the CDR3: TGTGCCAGCAGCGCAGGGGTCCTAACTAGCACAGATACGCAGTATTTT.

In its sample, this clonotype was seen a few times. The chain recombines TRBV10-3 with TRBJ2-3; 8 bases line up with TRBD2. Germline-derived CDR1 and CDR2 are ENHRY and SYGVKD. CDR3 length: 14 residues. Trimming removed 6 bases from V and 2 bases from J; junction bases left unmatched: 4. The CDR3 reads CAIREREPTDTQYF. Here the CDR3 DNA reads TGTGCCATCAGGGAGCGGGAGCCCACAGATACGCAGTATTTT.

This clonotype was found a few times. The CDR3 DNA reads as TGTGCCAGTAGTTCATCGGTCGGGCGTCGTGTGAACACTGAAGCTTTCTTT. Translation gives CASSSSVGRRVNTEAFF. J is TRBJ1-1 and V is TRBV19; D remains ambiguous. V lost 5 bases and J lost 0, with 19 bases in between. The CDR3 extends over 17 amino acids. Germline values: CDR1 LNHDA, CDR2 SQIVND (reference sequence).

This clonotype was detected only a few times. The rearrangement links TRBV6-5 to TRBJ2-7; D possibly corresponds to TRBD1 (6 bases). CDR3 length: 13 amino acids. The V end was cut by 8 bases, the J end by 3 bases, with 14 bases between. In germline, CDR1 is MNHEY, CDR2 SVGAGI. Here the CDR3 DNA reads TGTGCCAGCTCCGCGACAGGTTTCTACGAGCAGTACGTC. It specifies CASSATGFYEQYV.

This sequence joins TRBV20-1 and TRBJ2-4, with 10 positions matching TRBD2. The germline V gene encodes CDR1 DFQATT and CDR2 SNEGSKA (reference sequence). V dropped 2 bases and J dropped 0; count of bases not matched to a gene: 10. The length of the CDR3 is 18 residues. CDR3 in amino acids: CSARFWVAGGLAKNIQYF. As DNA, the CDR3 is TGCAGTGCTAGATTTTGGGTAGCGGGAGGACTAGCCAAAAACATTCAGTACTTC.

This clonotype was detected many times. Mismatch with germline at one junction end may stem from a read error. This chain links TRBV7-2 with TRBJ2-7; 10 nucleotides line up with TRBD2. Germline CDR1 reads SGHTA; CDR2 reads FQGNSA. This CDR3 region has 13 residues. The CDR3 coding sequence is TGTGCCAGCAGCTCAGGCGATAGCGGGAGGAGCGACTTC. This sequence encodes CASSSGDSGRSDF.

This clonotype was seen at least ten times. J is TRBJ2-5 and V is TRBV7-2; a weak D match, TRBD1 (6 bases). The germline gives CDR1 SGHTA, CDR2 FQGNSA. The CDR3 is 14 residues long. Trimming left V 5 bases short and J 4 bases short, with 14 bases between. CDR3 sequence reads: CASSPRGRGETQYF. CDR3 nucleotide sequence: TGTGCCAGCAGCCCCAGGGGCAGGGGAGAGACCCAGTACTTC.

This clonotype has ten or more counts. This chain joins TRBV6-2 or TRBV6-3 and TRBJ2-1; 9 nucleotides match TRBD2. Germline assignment: CDR1 MNHEY and CDR2 SVGEGT. Germline trimming cut 5 bases from V and 7 bases from J; bases unmatched to any gene: 3. This CDR3 contains 13 residues. The CDR3 protein is CASSQRGDNEQFF. CDR3 DNA: TGTGCCAGCAGTCAGCGGGGGGATAATGAGCAGTTCTTC.

This clonotype was seen a handful of times. The V gene is TRBV6-5, the J gene TRBJ2-5; perhaps TRBD1 as D (6 bases). Germline V CDR1 and CDR2: MNHEY, SVGAGI. This CDR3 has 14 amino acids. The V end was cut by 8 bases, the J end by 5 bases, with 18 bases between. In nucleotides, the CDR3 is TGTGCCAGCCGACCTCTGCAGGGGCGGGAGACCCAGTACTTC. Its translation is CASRPLQGRETQYF.

The rearrangement joins TRBV12-3 or TRBV12-4 to TRBJ2-1; 7 nucleotides align to TRBD2. This CDR3 spans 15 amino acids. The ends lost 5 bases at V and 8 bases at J; junction bases unmatched: 12. The CDR3 loop reads CASSPGTTYTDEQFF. For the CDR3, the DNA is TGTGCCAGCAGTCCCGGGACTACATACACGGATGAGCAGTTCTTC.

This clonotype showed up just a few times. V and J are TRBV7-9 and TRBJ2-3; tentatively, D is TRBD2 (5 bases). The CDR3 contains 15 residues. Germline CDR1 is SEHNR and CDR2 is FQNEAQ (reference sequence). Between the trimmed V and J ends, which lost 2 bases and 4 bases, there was a span of 13 bases. The CDR3 DNA reads TGTGCCAGCAGCTTATCCGCGATGAGGGCAGATACGCAGTATTTT. It translates to CASSLSAMRADTQYF. The variable domain in full, completed from reference TRBV7-9 and TRBJ2-3, reads DTGVSQNPRHKITKRGQNVTFRCDPISEHNRLYWYRQTLGQGPEFLTYFQNEAQLEKSRLLSDRFSAERPKGSFSTLEIQRTEQGDSAMYLCASSLSAMRADTQYFGPGTRLTVL.

The chain carries TRBV28 and TRBJ1-4; no clear D. The germline CDR1 and CDR2 sequences are MDHEN and SYDVKM. Trimming cost V 6 bases and J 0 bases, with 11 bases left between them. This CDR3 contains 15 residues. The CDR3 DNA reads TGTGCCAGCAGATCGACGAGGCCAACTAATGAAAAACTGTTTTTT. Protein product: CASRSTRPTNEKLFF.

The genes are TRBV4-3 and TRBJ2-1; 9 bases are a match to TRBD2. Per germline, CDR1 LGHNA and CDR2 YSLEER. The V gene end was trimmed by 1 base and the J gene end by 7 bases; junction bases not matched to a gene: 8. The CDR3 covers 16 residues. The CDR3 DNA is TGCGCCAGCAGCCAAGTCGGCGGGAGGGCCAGGAATGAGCAGTTCTTC. This translates into CASSQVGGRARNEQFF.

This chain uses TRBV9 with TRBJ2-5, with a possible D match to TRBD1 (6 bases). Germline V gene data show CDR1 as SGDLS and CDR2 as YYNGEE. Trimming removed 3 bases at V and 11 bases at J, with 23 bases between. The CDR3 sequence is 15 residues long. The CDR3 reads CASSESSGHPGAQYF. Here the CDR3 DNA reads TGTGCCAGCAGCGAAAGCTCGGGACACCCCGGGGCTCAGTACTTC.